A selection of T cell receptor beta chains follows, all from one sample in a study of beta chain features in type 1 diabetes. Sequencing used immunoSEQ multiplex PCR; TCRdb keeps in-frame clones, though not all of them. The sample contains around 300,000 clones, less than 15% of which appear only once. Source material: central memory CD4+ T cells from blood. All receptors derive from a man aged 30 to 45 in good health. The CDR3 runs from the conserved cysteine through the conserved F or W. A D gene is named only where the DNA matches it firmly. A row's size may be missing; if present it is once, few, many or a size class.

TRBJ1-5,TRBV7-2,few,TRBD1,CASSFDRGQPQHF,TGTGCCAGCAGCTTTGACAGGGGTCAGCCCCAGCATTTT
TRBJ1-1,TRBV11-2,NA,NA,CASSFGLRDTEAFF,TGTGCCAGCAGCTTCGGGCTAAGGGACACTGAAGCTTTCTTT
TRBJ1-2,TRBV25-1,few,NA,CASSEGSGYGYTF,TGTGCCAGCAGTGAAGGGTCTGGCTATGGCTACACCTTC
TRBJ1-6,TRBV7-8,once,NA,CASSLARQGSSYNSPLHF,TGTGCCAGCAGCTTAGCCCGGCAGGGGAGCTCCTATAATTCACCCCTCCACTTT
TRBJ2-4,TRBV11-2,NA,TRBD2,CASSPVAREGNIQYF,TGTGCCAGCAGCCCCGTTGCGAGGGAGGGAAACATTCAGTACTTC
TRBJ2-3,TRBV11-2,NA,NA,CASSLDSGGIDTQYF,TGTGCCAGCAGCTTAGATTCAGGGGGGATAGATACGCAGTATTTT
TRBJ1-6,TRBV10-3,many,NA,CAISEQGYNSPLHF,TGTGCCATCAGTGAGCAGGGGTATAATTCACCCCTCCACTTT
TRBJ2-5,TRBV4-3,few,NA,CASSPSSQETQYF,TGCGCCAGCAGCCCCTCTAGCCAAGAGACCCAGTACTTC
TRBJ2-7,TRBV27,few,NA,CASSSRGGSYEQYF,TGTGCCAGCAGTTCTAGAGGGGGATCCTACGAGCAGTACTTC
TRBJ2-7,TRBV5-6,NA,TRBD1,CASSRSRDSNYEQYF,TGTGCCAGCAGCAGGTCTCGGGACAGTAACTACGAGCAGTACTTC
TRBJ1-2,TRBV6-6,NA,NA,CATQGPGGYTF,TGTGCCACCCAGGGCCCGGGGGGCTACACCTTC
TRBJ1-2,TRBV11-2,NA,NA,CASSNTGTYPRYTF,TGTGCCAGCAGCAATACCGGGACATATCCTCGCTACACCTTC
TRBJ2-3,TRBV19,NA,NA,CASSPTLTDTQYF,TGTGCCAGTAGTCCTACTTTGACAGATACGCAGTATTTT
TRBJ2-1,TRBV7-2,many,TRBD1,CASMPGTANNEQFF,TGTGCCAGCATGCCAGGGACAGCTAACAATGAGCAGTTCTTC
TRBJ2-7,TRBV28,few,NA,CASSLTYEQYF,TGTGCCAGCAGTTTAACCTACGAGCAGTACTTC
TRBJ2-1,TRBV5-4,few,NA,CASSKPANNEQFF,TGTGCCAGCAGCAAGCCGGCTAACAATGAGCAGTTCTTC
TRBJ1-6,TRBV11-2,NA,NA,CASSLPQNFRSYNSPLHF,TGTGCCAGCAGCTTACCCCAAAACTTTCGTTCCTATAATTCACCCCTCCACTTT
TRBJ2-5,TRBV19,NA,NA,CASSDRRSRETQYF,TGTGCCAGTAGCGACAGGCGATCCCGGGAGACCCAGTACTTC
TRBJ2-1,TRBV18,few,NA,CASSPQQGRAYNEQFF,TGTGCCAGCTCACCCCAACAGGGTCGCGCCTACAATGAGCAGTTCTTC
TRBJ2-1,TRBV2,few,TRBD1,CASGDRGGNEQFF,TGTGCCAGCGGGGACAGGGGAGGCAATGAGCAGTTCTTC
TRBJ1-3,TRBV5-4,NA,NA,CASSAGPAAGNTIYF,TGTGCCAGCAGCGCGGGACCTGCCGCCGGAAACACCATATATTTT
TRBJ2-2,TRBV19,few,NA,CASSLGGTYTGELFF,TGTGCCAGTAGTCTGGGCGGGACTTACACCGGGGAGCTGTTTTTT
TRBJ1-2,TRBV5-6,few,TRBD1,CASSLLQGNDDYGYTF,TGTGCCAGCAGCCTTTTACAGGGGAATGACGACTATGGCTACACCTTC
TRBJ2-1,TRBV7-2,NA,TRBD2,CASSQEPAGVWNNEQFF,TGCGCCAGCAGCCAAGAACCAGCGGGAGTTTGGAACAATGAGCAGTTCTTC
TRBJ2-3,TRBV6-6,NA,NA,CASSLGHPTDTQYF,TGTGCCAGCAGTCTGGGGCACCCCACAGATACGCAGTATTTT
TRBJ2-1,TRBV4-3,NA,NA,CASSLRQWRGNEQFF,TGCGCCAGCAGCCTCAGACAGTGGAGAGGCAATGAGCAGTTCTTC
TRBJ1-4,TRBV19,NA,NA,CASKGTTNEKLFF,TGTGCCAGTAAAGGGACAACTAATGAAAAACTGTTTTTT
TRBJ2-1,TRBV19,NA,NA,CASRERETYNEQFF,TGTGCCAGTAGGGAACGGGAAACCTACAATGAGCAGTTCTTC
TRBJ2-1,TRBV2,NA,NA,CASSEYGRDNEQFF,TGTGCCAGCAGTGAATACGGGCGGGACAATGAGCAGTTCTTC
TRBJ2-5,TRBV7-2,few,NA,CASSLARGQETQYF,TGTGCCAGCAGCTTAGCTAGGGGGCAAGAGACCCAGTACTTC
TRBJ1-2,TRBV6-5,few,TRBD1,CATSVTGVFYGYTF,TGTGCCACCAGCGTTACAGGGGTTTTTTACGGCTACACCTTC
TRBJ1-5,TRBV2,few,TRBD1,CASSLDRARQPQHF,TGTGCCAGCAGCCTCGACAGGGCCAGGCAGCCCCAGCATTTT
TRBJ2-2,TRBV6-6,NA,NA,CASSNRPGWAGELFF,TGTGCCAGCAGTAATCGGCCGGGATGGGCCGGGGAGCTGTTTTTT
TRBJ1-6,TRBV6-6,few,TRBD1,CAGRGQGARSPLHF,TGTGCCGGACGGGGACAGGGAGCGAGGTCACCCCTCCACTTT
TRBJ1-5,TRBV30,NA,NA,CAWSVTASNQPQHF,TGTGCCTGGAGTGTAACAGCCAGCAATCAGCCCCAGCATTTT
TRBJ1-1,TRBV28,NA,NA,CASRRVIGANTEAFF,TGTGCCAGCAGAAGAGTAATCGGGGCGAACACTGAAGCTTTCTTT
TRBJ2-6,TRBV5-4,few,NA,CASSPPPFSGANVLTF,TGTGCCAGCAGCCCCCCACCCTTCTCTGGGGCCAACGTCCTGACTTTC
TRBJ2-7,TRBV29-1,few,TRBD1,CSVGAFRDRGEQYF,TGCAGCGTGGGCGCTTTTAGGGACAGGGGCGAGCAGTACTTC
TRBJ2-7,TRBV12-5,NA,TRBD1,CASGLPRDRLTYEQYF,TGTGCTAGTGGTTTGCCCAGGGACAGGCTAACCTACGAGCAGTACTTC
TRBJ2-2,TRBV6-5,NA,NA,CASSDPPGELFF,TGTGCCAGCAGTGACCCCCCCGGGGAGCTGTTTTTT
TRBJ2-3,TRBV6-5,few,TRBD2,CASRPGLAPDTQYF,TGTGCCAGCAGGCCGGGACTAGCCCCCGATACGCAGTATTTT
TRBJ1-1,TRBV29-1,NA,NA,CSVGGLKRRMNTEAFF,TGCAGCGTGGGGGGACTCAAACGGAGGATGAACACTGAAGCTTTCTTT
TRBJ2-5,TRBV29-1,few,NA,CSVRLSNTQETQYF,TGCAGCGTTCGGCTCTCAAACACCCAAGAGACCCAGTACTTC
TRBJ1-1,TRBV11-2,NA,NA,CASSLTAGANTEAFF,TGTGCCAGCAGCTTAACGGCGGGGGCCAACACTGAAGCTTTCTTT
TRBJ1-2,TRBV6-5,few,NA,CASSPETDYGYTF,TGTGCCAGCAGTCCGGAGACAGACTATGGCTACACCTTC
TRBJ2-7,TRBV19,few,TRBD1,CASSLDRGYEQYF,TGTGCCAGTAGCCTGGACAGGGGCTACGAGCAGTACTTC
TRBJ2-2,TRBV11-3,NA,NA,CASSSGPLGELFF,TGTGCCAGCAGCTCCGGGCCTCTCGGGGAGCTGTTTTTT
TRBJ1-5,TRBV2,NA,NA,CASSPTGGQPQHF,TGTGCCAGCAGTCCGACCGGGGGACAGCCCCAGCATTTT
TRBJ1-5,TRBV4-3,NA,NA,CASSQDTGAPWQPQHF,TGCGCCAGCAGCCAAGATACAGGTGCCCCTTGGCAGCCCCAGCATTTT
TRBJ2-5,TRBV10-3,many,NA,CAISVKGGTETQYF,TGTGCCATCAGTGTAAAGGGAGGAACGGAGACCCAGTACTTC
TRBJ2-6,TRBV14,NA,TRBD2,CASSQASGTSRRGANVLTF,TGTGCCAGCAGCCAAGCTTCCGGGACTAGCCGGAGGGGGGCCAACGTCCTGACTTTC
TRBJ2-7,TRBV5-1,NA,NA,CASSTGGYEQYF,TGCGCCAGCAGCACCGGGGGCTACGAGCAGTACTTC
TRBJ2-1,TRBV7-9,few,TRBD2,CASSLSGRRLYNEQFF,TGTGCCAGCAGCTTGTCCGGGAGGAGGTTGTACAATGAGCAGTTCTTC